This record looks at one T cell receptor (gamma chain) sequence and its context. The germline V gene has CDR1 VTNTFY and CDR2 YDVSTARD (reference sequence). CDR3 size: 14 residues. V shed 0 bases and J 10 bases; nucleotides not matched to a gene: 12. The data were taken from a study of gamma-delta T cells after stem cell transplantation. TCRdb fed the RT-PCR reads into CATT to redo clone calling. The sample lists roughly 980 gamma-chain clones; roughly 28% were seen once. The rearrangement uses TRGV3 and TRGJ1 or TRGJ2. The J gene is absent in TCRdb and was assigned here via DNA matching to germline. The TCR sequence derives from a human donor. It is not recorded whose cells these are; they may come from a transplant donor. The sequencing input was gamma-delta T cells. The CDR3 sequence: CATWDRPPLRKKLF. Here the CDR3 DNA reads TGTGCCACCTGGGACAGGCCCCCCTTAAGAAAGAAACTCTTT.